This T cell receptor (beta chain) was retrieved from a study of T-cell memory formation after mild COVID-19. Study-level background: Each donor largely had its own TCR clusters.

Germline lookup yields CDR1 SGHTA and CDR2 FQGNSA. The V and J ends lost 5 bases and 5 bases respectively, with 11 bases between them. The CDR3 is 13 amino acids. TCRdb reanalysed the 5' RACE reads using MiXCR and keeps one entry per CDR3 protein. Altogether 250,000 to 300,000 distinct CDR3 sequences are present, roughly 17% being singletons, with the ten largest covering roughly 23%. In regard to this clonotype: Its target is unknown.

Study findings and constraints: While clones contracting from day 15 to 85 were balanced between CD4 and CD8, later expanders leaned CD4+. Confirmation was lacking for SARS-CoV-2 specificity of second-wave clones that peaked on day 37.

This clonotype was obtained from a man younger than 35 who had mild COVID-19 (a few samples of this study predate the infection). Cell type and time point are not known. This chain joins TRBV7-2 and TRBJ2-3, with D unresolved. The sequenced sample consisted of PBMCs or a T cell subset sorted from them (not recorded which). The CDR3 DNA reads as TGTGCCAGCAGCCCTACCTACCAAGATACGCAGTATTTT. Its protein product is CASSPTYQDTQYF. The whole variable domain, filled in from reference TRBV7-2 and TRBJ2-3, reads GAGVSQSPSNKVTEKGKDVELRCDPISGHTALYWYRQSLGQGLEFLIYFQGNSAPDKSGLPSDRFSAERTGGSVSTLTIQRTQQEDSAVYLCASSPTYQDTQYFGPGTRLTVL.